The 5 T cell receptor beta chains reported below all come from one sample, sequenced in a study of blood T cells in healthy people across ages. It was with a sample-barcoded 5' primer and a J-beta primer mix that a second PCR of about 6 to 12 cycles was run. TCRdb reprocessed the 5' RACE reads via MiXCR and lists one record per CDR3 protein. Seen here are 1.5 million to 2 million distinct CDR3 sequences, 25% to 30% observed once, and the top ten hold 7.7%. The material sequenced was blood. These receptors came from a woman in her twenties or thirties in good health.

At least ten counts were recorded for this clonotype. V usage is TRBV4-1 and J usage is TRBJ2-1, with 8 bases identical to TRBD2. J was trimmed by 10 bases and V by 3 bases; bases with no gene match: 5. The CDR3 totals 13 residues. The germline V gene has CDR1 MGHRA and CDR2 YSYEKL. In nucleotides, the CDR3 is TGCGCCAGCAGCCAGGGACTAGTAAGGGAGCAGTTCTTC. This encodes CASSQGLVREQFF.

This clonotype was seen only a few times. The junction departs from germline at one end; a sequencing error may be responsible. The chain combines TRBV7-9 with TRBJ2-4; TRBD2 aligns across 11 bases. Germline lookup yields CDR1 SEHNR and CDR2 FQNEAQ (reference sequence). The CDR3 has 16 amino acids. CDR3 sequence: CASGLAGGRAKNIQYF. The CDR3 nucleotides read TGTGCCAGCGGGCTAGCGGGGGGTCGGGCCAAAAATATTCAGTACTTC.

The chain couples TRBV5-6 to TRBJ2-2; D gene ambiguous. V lost 4 bases to trimming and J lost 8 bases, with 21 bases between them. The CDR3 covers 16 residues. Per the germline V gene, CDR1 is SGHDT and CDR2 is YYEEEE. The CDR3 reads CASSPLGHLRTGELFF. The CDR3 bases are TGTGCCAGCAGCCCCCTTGGCCACCTAAGAACTGGGGAGCTGTTTTTT.

The chain recombines TRBV2 with TRBJ1-2; 9 nucleotides align to TRBD1. V gave up 9 bases and J gave up 2 bases; unmatched junction bases: 4. The V gene's germline CDR1 is SNHLY and CDR2 FYNNEI. The CDR3 is 13 residues long. The CDR3 nucleotides are TGTGCCAGACAGGGGGCGCGGAACTATGGCTACACCTTC. Translating it yields CARQGARNYGYTF. Combining the CDR3 with reference TRBV2 and TRBJ1-2 gives the whole variable domain EPEVTQTPSHQVTQMGQEVILRCVPISNHLYFYWYRQILGQKVEFLVSFYNNEISEKSEIFDDQFSVERPDGSNFTLKIRSTKLEDSAMYFCARQGARNYGYTFGSGTRLTVV.

This clonotype has more than one count but fewer than ten. This rearrangement joins TRBV5-1 to TRBJ1-4; 8 bases line up with TRBD1. The CDR3 consists of 16 residues. CDR1 is SGHRS, CDR2 YFSETQ, per germline. The trim removed 0 bases at V and 5 bases at J, leaving 6 bases unmatched. In nucleotides, the CDR3 is TGCGCCAGCAGCTTGGGCCTGGGACAGGCGAATGAAAAACTGTTTTTT. This translates into CASSLGLGQANEKLFF.